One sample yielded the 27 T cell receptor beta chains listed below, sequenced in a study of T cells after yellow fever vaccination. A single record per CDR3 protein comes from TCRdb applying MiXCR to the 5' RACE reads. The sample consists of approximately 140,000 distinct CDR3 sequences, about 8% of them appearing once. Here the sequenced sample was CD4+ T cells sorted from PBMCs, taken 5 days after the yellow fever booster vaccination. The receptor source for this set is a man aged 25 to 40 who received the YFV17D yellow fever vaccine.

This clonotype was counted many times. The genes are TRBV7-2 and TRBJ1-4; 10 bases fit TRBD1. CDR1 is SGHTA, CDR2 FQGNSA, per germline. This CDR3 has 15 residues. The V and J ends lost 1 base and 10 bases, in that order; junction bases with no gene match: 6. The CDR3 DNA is TGTGCCAGCAGCTTAGACGGGACAGGGGTGAGAAAACTGTTTTTT. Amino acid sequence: CASSLDGTGVRKLFF.

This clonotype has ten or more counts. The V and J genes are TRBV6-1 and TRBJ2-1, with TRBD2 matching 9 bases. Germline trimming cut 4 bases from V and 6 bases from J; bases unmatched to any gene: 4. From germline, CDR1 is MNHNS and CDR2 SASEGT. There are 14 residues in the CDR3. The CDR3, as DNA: TGTGCCAGCAGTGGTTCGACTAGCGGCAATGAGCAGTTCTTC. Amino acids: CASSGSTSGNEQFF.

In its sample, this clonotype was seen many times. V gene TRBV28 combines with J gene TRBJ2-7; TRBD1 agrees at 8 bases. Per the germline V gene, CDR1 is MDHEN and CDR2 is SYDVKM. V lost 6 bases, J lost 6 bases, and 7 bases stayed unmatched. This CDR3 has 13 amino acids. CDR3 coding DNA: TGTGCCAGCAGCCGCCGGCAGGGGGCCGAGCAGTACTTC. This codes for CASSRRQGAEQYF.

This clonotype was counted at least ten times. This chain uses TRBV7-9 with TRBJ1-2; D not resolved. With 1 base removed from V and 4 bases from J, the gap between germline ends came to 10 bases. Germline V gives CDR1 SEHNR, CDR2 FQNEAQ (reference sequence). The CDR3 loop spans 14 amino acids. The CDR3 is CASSLVGSPYGYTF. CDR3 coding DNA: TGTGCCAGCAGCTTAGTCGGGTCCCCCTATGGCTACACCTTC.

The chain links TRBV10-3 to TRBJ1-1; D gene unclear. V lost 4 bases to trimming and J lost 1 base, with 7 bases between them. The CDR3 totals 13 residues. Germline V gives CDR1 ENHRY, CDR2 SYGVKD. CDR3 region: CAISGQSNTEAFF. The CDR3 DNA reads TGTGCCATCAGTGGGCAGTCGAACACTGAAGCTTTCTTT.

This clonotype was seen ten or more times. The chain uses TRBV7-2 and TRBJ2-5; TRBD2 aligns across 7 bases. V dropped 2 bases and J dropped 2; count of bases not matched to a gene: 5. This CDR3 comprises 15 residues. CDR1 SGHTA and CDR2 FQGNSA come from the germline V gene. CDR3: CASSLWGGTQETQYF. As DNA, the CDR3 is TGTGCCAGCAGCTTATGGGGAGGGACTCAAGAGACCCAGTACTTC. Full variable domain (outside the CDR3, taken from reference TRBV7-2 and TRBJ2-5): GAGVSQSPSNKVTEKGKDVELRCDPISGHTALYWYRQSLGQGLEFLIYFQGNSAPDKSGLPSDRFSAERTGGSVSTLTIQRTQQEDSAVYLCASSLWGGTQETQYFGPGTRLLVL.

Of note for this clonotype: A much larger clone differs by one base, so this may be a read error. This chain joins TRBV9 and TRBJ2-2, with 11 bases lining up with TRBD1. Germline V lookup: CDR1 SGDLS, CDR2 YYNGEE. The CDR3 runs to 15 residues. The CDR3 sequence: CASSVGTGGPGKLFF. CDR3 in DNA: TGTGCCAGCAGCGTAGGGACAGGGGGCCCCGGGAAGCTGTTTTTT.

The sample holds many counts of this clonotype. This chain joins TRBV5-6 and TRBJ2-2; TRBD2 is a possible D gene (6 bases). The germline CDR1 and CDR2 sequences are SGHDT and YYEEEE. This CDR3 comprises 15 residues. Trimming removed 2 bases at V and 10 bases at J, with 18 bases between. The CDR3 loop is CASSLGILGLAELFF. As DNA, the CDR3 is TGTGCCAGCAGCTTAGGTATTCTGGGACTCGCGGAGCTGTTTTTT.

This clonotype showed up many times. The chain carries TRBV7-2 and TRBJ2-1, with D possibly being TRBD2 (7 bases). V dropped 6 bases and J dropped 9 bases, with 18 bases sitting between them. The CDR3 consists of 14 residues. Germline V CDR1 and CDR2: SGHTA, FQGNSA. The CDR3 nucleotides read TGTGCCAGCAGGCGAGGAGCGGGACAAGTTGAGCAGTTCTTC. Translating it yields CASRRGAGQVEQFF.

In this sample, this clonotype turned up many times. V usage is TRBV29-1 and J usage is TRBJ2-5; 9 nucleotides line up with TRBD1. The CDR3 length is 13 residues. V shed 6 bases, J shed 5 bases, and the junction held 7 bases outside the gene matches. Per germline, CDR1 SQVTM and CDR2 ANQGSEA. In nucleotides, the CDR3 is TGCAGCGTGTCGGGACAGGGATTGGAGACCCAGTACTTC. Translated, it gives CSVSGQGLETQYF.

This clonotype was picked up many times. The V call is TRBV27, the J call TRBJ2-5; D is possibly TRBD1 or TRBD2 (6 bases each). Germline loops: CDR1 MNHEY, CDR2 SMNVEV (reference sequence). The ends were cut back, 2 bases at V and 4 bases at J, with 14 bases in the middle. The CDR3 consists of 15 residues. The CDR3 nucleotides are TGTGCCAGCAGTTTAGTTCGGGGGCTGAGAGAGACCCAGTACTTC. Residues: CASSLVRGLRETQYF.

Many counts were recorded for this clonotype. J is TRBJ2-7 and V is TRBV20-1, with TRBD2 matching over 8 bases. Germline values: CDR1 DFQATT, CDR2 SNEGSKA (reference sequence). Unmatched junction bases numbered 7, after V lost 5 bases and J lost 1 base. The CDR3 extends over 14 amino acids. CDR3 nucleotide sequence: TGCAGTGCTGGAGCGGGAGTCGCTTCCTACGAGCAGTACTTC. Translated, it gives CSAGAGVASYEQYF.

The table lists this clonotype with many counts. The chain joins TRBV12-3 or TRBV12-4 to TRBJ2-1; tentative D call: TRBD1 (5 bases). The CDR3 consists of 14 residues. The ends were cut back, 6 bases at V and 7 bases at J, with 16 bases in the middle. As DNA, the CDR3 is TGTGCCAGCAGCACGTCTAATAGGGGAAATGAGCAGTTCTTC. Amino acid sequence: CASSTSNRGNEQFF.

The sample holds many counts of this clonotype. The CDR3 DNA reads TGTGCCAGCAGTGAAATTGTGGGGGGCAATGAGCAGTTCTTC. It encodes CASSEIVGGNEQFF. The J gene is TRBJ2-1, the V gene TRBV6-1; TRBD2 is a possible D gene (6 bases). CDR3 length equals 14 residues. V gave up 2 bases and J gave up 6 bases, with 11 bases separating them. CDR1 is MNHNS and CDR2 is SASEGT in the germline V gene.

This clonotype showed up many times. Written as DNA, the CDR3 is TGCAGTGCTTCGCGGGGGTGGGAGACCCAGTACTTC. Translating gives CSASRGWETQYF. The V and J genes are TRBV20-1 and TRBJ2-5, with 7 positions matching TRBD2. CDR3 length equals 12 residues. With 5 bases clipped from V and 5 bases from J, the junction kept 5 bases outside the gene matches. The germline V gene encodes CDR1 DFQATT and CDR2 SNEGSKA (reference sequence).

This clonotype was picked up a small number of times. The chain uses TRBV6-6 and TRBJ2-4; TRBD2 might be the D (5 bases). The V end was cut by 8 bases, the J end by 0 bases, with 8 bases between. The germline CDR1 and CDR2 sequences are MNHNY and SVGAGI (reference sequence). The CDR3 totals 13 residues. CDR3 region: CASRREAKNIQYF. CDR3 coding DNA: TGTGCCAGCCGACGGGAAGCCAAAAACATTCAGTACTTC.

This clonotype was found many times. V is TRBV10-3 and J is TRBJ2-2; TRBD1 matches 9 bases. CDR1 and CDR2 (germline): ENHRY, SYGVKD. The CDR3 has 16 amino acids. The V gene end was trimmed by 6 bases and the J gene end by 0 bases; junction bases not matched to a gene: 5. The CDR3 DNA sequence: TGTGCCATCAGGTCAACAGGGGGCCCGAACACCGGGGAGCTGTTTTTT. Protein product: CAIRSTGGPNTGELFF.

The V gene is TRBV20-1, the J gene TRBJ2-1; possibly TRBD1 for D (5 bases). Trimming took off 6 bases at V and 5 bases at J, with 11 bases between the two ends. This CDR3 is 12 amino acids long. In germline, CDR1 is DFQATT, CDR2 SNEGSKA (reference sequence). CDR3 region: CSAKTVHNEQFF. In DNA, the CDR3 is TGCAGTGCCAAGACAGTCCACAATGAGCAGTTCTTC.

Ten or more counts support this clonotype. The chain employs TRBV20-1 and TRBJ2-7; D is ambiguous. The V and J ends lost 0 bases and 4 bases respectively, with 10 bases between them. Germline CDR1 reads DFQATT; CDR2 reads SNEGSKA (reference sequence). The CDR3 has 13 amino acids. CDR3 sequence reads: CSARDSPRYEQYF. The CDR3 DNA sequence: TGCAGTGCTAGAGACTCGCCACGTTACGAGCAGTACTTC.

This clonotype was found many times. CDR3 coding DNA: TGTGCCAGCAGCCAAGATTTGACGAACACTGAAGCTTTCTTT. It codes for CASSQDLTNTEAFF. V is TRBV7-9 and J is TRBJ1-1; D unresolved. Trimming removed 5 bases at V and 1 base at J, with 11 bases between. Germline V gene data show CDR1 as SEHNR and CDR2 as FQNEAQ (reference sequence). The CDR3 runs 14 residues.

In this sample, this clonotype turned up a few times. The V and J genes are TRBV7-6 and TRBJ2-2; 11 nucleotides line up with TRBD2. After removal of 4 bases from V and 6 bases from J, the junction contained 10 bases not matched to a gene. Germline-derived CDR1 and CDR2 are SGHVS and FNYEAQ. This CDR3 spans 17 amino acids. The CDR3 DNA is TGTGCCAGCAGCTCGAGTTCGCTAGCGGGAGGCGCCGGGGAGCTGTTTTTT. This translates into CASSSSSLAGGAGELFF.

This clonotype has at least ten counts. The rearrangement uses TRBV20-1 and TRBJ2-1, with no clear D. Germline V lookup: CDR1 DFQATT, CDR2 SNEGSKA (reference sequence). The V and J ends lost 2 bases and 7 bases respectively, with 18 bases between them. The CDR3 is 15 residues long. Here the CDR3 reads CSARSGGQFRNEQFF. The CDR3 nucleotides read TGCAGTGCTAGATCCGGTGGGCAGTTCCGAAATGAGCAGTTCTTC.

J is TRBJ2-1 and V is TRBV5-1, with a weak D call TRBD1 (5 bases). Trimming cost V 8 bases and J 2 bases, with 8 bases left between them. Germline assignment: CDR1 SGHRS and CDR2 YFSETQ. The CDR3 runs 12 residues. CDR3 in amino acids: CASLGAYNEQFF. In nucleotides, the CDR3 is TGCGCCAGTCTAGGGGCCTACAATGAGCAGTTCTTC.

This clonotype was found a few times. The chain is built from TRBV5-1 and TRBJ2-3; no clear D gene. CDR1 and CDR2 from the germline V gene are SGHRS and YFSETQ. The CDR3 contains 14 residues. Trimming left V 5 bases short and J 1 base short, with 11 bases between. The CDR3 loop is CASSQKAGTDTQYF. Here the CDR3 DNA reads TGCGCCAGCAGTCAAAAGGCGGGCACAGATACGCAGTATTTT.

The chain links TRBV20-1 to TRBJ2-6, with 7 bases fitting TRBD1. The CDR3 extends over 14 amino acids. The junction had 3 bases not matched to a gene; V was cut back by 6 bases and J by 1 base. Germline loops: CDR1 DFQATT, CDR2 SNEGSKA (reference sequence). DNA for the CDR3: TGCAGTGCACCACAGGGGTCTGGGGCCAACGTCCTGACTTTC. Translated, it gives CSAPQGSGANVLTF.

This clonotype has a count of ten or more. CDR3 DNA sequence: TGTGCCAGCAGCTTGGCAAGGGCCCCGAGCTACAATGAGCAGTTCTTC. This encodes CASSLARAPSYNEQFF. The V and J genes are TRBV5-6 and TRBJ2-1; no clear D. V was cut by 0 bases and J by 3 bases, with 13 bases left in between. CDR3 length equals 16 residues. Germline CDR1 reads SGHDT; CDR2 reads YYEEEE. The full variable domain, with the rest looked up from reference TRBV5-6 and TRBJ2-1, is DAGVTQSPTHLIKTRGQQVTLRCSPKSGHDTVSWYQQALGQGPQFIFQYYEEEERQRGNFPDRFSGHQFPNYSSELNVNALLLGDSALYLCASSLARAPSYNEQFFGPGTRLTVL.

For the CDR3, the DNA is TGCAGTGCTAGAGGGGGACCGGAGGAGCCCCAGCATTTT. Protein product: CSARGGPEEPQHF. This sequence joins TRBV20-1 and TRBJ1-5; a weak D match, TRBD1 (5 bases). The CDR3 runs 13 residues. Looked up from germline, CDR1 is DFQATT and CDR2 is SNEGSKA (reference sequence). V was trimmed by 1 base and J by 8 bases, leaving 12 bases between them.